The 28 T cell receptor beta chains presented below share a single source sample, sequenced in a study of blood T cell repertoires in COVID-19 (dated by TCRdb to between 2020 and 2021). The library was built by means of the immunoSEQ multiplex PCR assay. Here the immuneACCESS table is served through TCRdb, limited to in-frame sequences with V and J called. Missing clones are a known gap in these copies; in checked studies unresolved V genes cover under half, and the rest lacks a known reason. A total of a few hundred thousand clones appear in this sample, roughly 83% of them only once. The ten largest clones add up to roughly an eighth of the sample. Material for sequencing was peripheral blood. These receptor sequences come from an elderly man with acute or convalescent COVID-19.

The chain combines TRBV28 with TRBJ1-3; tentative D call: TRBD1 (5 bases). Germline V lookup: CDR1 MDHEN, CDR2 SYDVKM. The V and J ends lost 5 bases and 3 bases respectively, with 14 bases between them. This CDR3 region has 15 residues. CDR3 bases: TGTGCCAGCAGTCCTTACGGGGGAGGTGGAAACACCATATATTTT. The encoded protein is CASSPYGGGGNTIYF.

The chain combines TRBV15 with TRBJ2-2, with 10 bases matching TRBD2. CDR3 length: 15 amino acids. J was trimmed by 3 bases and V by 5 bases; bases with no gene match: 3. In germline, CDR1 is LNHNV, CDR2 YYDKDF (reference sequence). The CDR3 region is CATSPSGGDTGELFF. The DNA of the CDR3 is TGTGCCACCAGCCCTAGCGGGGGAGACACCGGGGAGCTGTTTTTT.

V gene TRBV9 combines with J gene TRBJ2-3; D call uncertain. Looked up from germline, CDR1 is SGDLS and CDR2 is YYNGEE. The CDR3 runs to 15 residues. The V end lost 5 bases, the J end lost 2 bases, and 15 bases lay between the germline ends. In DNA form, the CDR3 reads TGTGCCAGCAGTCTTGCCCCACTTCTCACAGATACGCAGTATTTT. It yields the protein CASSLAPLLTDTQYF.

This chain uses TRBV19 with TRBJ1-5, with 9 positions matching TRBD1. CDR1 LNHDA and CDR2 SQIVND come from the germline V gene (reference sequence). V was clipped by 4 bases and J by 5 bases; unmatched bases: 12. The CDR3 is made up of 17 amino acids. CDR3 loop: CASSTGQGLGGHQPQHF. As DNA, the CDR3 is TGTGCCAGTAGTACTGGACAGGGGCTGGGGGGGCATCAGCCCCAGCATTTT.

This chain joins TRBV6-2 or TRBV6-3 and TRBJ2-5; TRBD1 aligns across 7 bases. V was pared by 6 bases and J by 5 bases, with 6 bases of the junction left unmatched. In germline, CDR1 is MNHEY, CDR2 SVGEGT. CDR3 size: 13 residues. CDR3: CASSDRVRETQYF. Written as DNA, the CDR3 is TGTGCCAGCAGCGACAGGGTTAGGGAGACCCAGTACTTC.

The chain has TRBV15 and TRBJ1-6, with D perhaps matching TRBD1 (5 bases). CDR1 and CDR2 from the germline V gene are LNHNV and YYDKDF (reference sequence). The V and J ends lost 4 bases and 8 bases respectively, with 12 bases between them. The CDR3 consists of 14 residues. This CDR3 is CATSKDKYDSPLHF. The CDR3 DNA is TGTGCCACCAGCAAGGACAAATATGATTCACCCCTCCACTTT.

The chain joins TRBV12-3 or TRBV12-4 to TRBJ1-2; a weak D match, TRBD1 (6 bases). CDR3 length: 13 residues. The ends were cut back, 0 bases at V and 13 bases at J, with 15 bases in the middle. The CDR3 is CASSLALRGAITF. The CDR3 nucleotides read TGTGCCAGCAGTTTAGCGCTCAGGGGCGCTATCACCTTC.

The chain carries TRBV4-2 and TRBJ2-2; the match to TRBD2 covers 14 bases. Germline V gene data show CDR1 as LGHNA and CDR2 as YNFKEQ. Unmatched junction bases numbered 11, after V lost 3 bases and J lost 5 bases. The CDR3 runs 19 residues. The CDR3 spells CASSHPSGTSGGGTGELFF. The DNA for the CDR3 is TGTGCCAGCAGCCATCCCTCCGGGACTAGCGGGGGAGGGACCGGGGAGCTGTTTTTT.

The chain couples TRBV3-1 (or the pseudogene TRBV3-2) to TRBJ2-2, with 10 bases aligning to TRBD2. The CDR3 length is 19 residues. Unmatched junction bases numbered 12, after V lost 0 bases and J lost 5 bases. CDR1 is LGHDT and CDR2 is YNNKEL in the germline V gene (reference sequence). The CDR3 reads CASSQEVTSGPRVTGELFF. The DNA for the CDR3 is TGTGCCAGCAGCCAAGAGGTGACTAGCGGGCCTCGGGTTACCGGGGAGCTGTTTTTT.

This chain uses TRBV6-6 with TRBJ1-5, with 7 bases that match TRBD1. The germline CDR1 and CDR2 sequences are MNHNY and SVGAGI (reference sequence). CDR3 length equals 17 residues. J lost 5 bases, V lost 5 bases, and 15 bases had no gene match. The DNA of the CDR3 is TGTGCCAGCAGTCCTTTCGGCAGGGGGAAGAACGATCAGCCCCAGCATTTT. Protein sequence: CASSPFGRGKNDQPQHF.

The CDR3 here is CASSDWISPDRTDTQYF. CDR3 coding DNA: TGTGCCAGCAGCGACTGGATCAGCCCAGACAGAACAGATACGCAGTATTTT. J is TRBJ2-3 and V is TRBV3-1 (or the pseudogene TRBV3-2); D might be TRBD1 (5 bases). The CDR3 length is 17 residues. Trimming stripped 5 bases from V and 3 bases from J, with 21 bases between. Germline CDR1 and CDR2: LGHDT and YNNKEL (reference sequence).

CDR3 bases: TGTGCCAGCAGTGGGGCGCCAACTGAAGCTTTCTTT. Translation gives CASSGAPTEAFF. The chain employs TRBV19 and TRBJ1-1; a possible D gene is TRBD1 (5 bases). Trimming took off 9 bases at V and 5 bases at J, with 13 bases between the two ends. Germline loops: CDR1 LNHDA, CDR2 SQIVND (reference sequence). The CDR3 is made up of 12 amino acids.

In its sample, this clone was seen a few times. The rearrangement links TRBV19 to TRBJ1-2; D is undetermined. V shed 5 bases and J shed 8 bases, with 12 bases lying between them. The CDR3 length is 12 residues. The germline CDR1 and CDR2 sequences are LNHDA and SQIVND (reference sequence). The CDR3 spells CASSPDLRGYTF. CDR3 nucleotides: TGTGCCAGTAGTCCGGACTTGAGGGGCTACACCTTC.

Notes on this clone: The identical CDR3 is also encoded by other nucleotide sequences in the sample. V is TRBV5-1 and J is TRBJ1-1, with D possibly TRBD1 on 5 matching bases. The V end was cut by 0 bases, the J end by 0 bases, with 6 bases between. This CDR3 comprises 14 residues. Germline V lookup: CDR1 SGHRS, CDR2 YFSETQ. The CDR3 protein is CASSLAGMNTEAFF. CDR3 coding DNA: TGCGCCAGCAGCTTGGCAGGGATGAACACTGAAGCTTTCTTT.

The chain combines TRBV7-2 with TRBJ2-7, with 7 nucleotides matching TRBD1. J lost 0 bases, V lost 3 bases, and 2 bases had no gene match. The CDR3 extends over 14 amino acids. The V gene's germline CDR1 is SGHTA and CDR2 FQGNSA. In nucleotides, the CDR3 is TGTGCCAGCAGCTTGGGGACAGTCTCCTACGAGCAGTACTTC. It yields the protein CASSLGTVSYEQYF. The entire variable domain, with the rest obtained from reference TRBV7-2 and TRBJ2-7, is as follows: GAGVSQSPSNKVTEKGKDVELRCDPISGHTALYWYRQSLGQGLEFLIYFQGNSAPDKSGLPSDRFSAERTGGSVSTLTIQRTQQEDSAVYLCASSLGTVSYEQYFGPGTRLTVT.

The rearrangement uses TRBV19 and TRBJ1-1, with D maybe TRBD1 (5 bases). V was cut by 4 bases and J by 4 bases, with 13 bases left in between. Germline values: CDR1 LNHDA, CDR2 SQIVND (reference sequence). The CDR3 is 14 amino acids. The CDR3 loop is CASSTAGGRTEAFF. The CDR3 DNA reads TGTGCCAGTAGTACTGCGGGGGGACGCACTGAAGCTTTCTTT. The full variable domain, in which reference TRBV19 and TRBJ1-1 provide the parts outside the CDR3, is DGGITQSPKYLFRKEGQNVTLSCEQNLNHDAMYWYRQDPGQGLRLIYYSQIVNDFQKGDIAEGYSVSREKKESFPLTVTSAQKNPTAFYLCASSTAGGRTEAFFGQGTRLTVV.

This clone was seen a few times. The CDR3 sequence is CASSQPLTGVRSEAFF. For the CDR3, the DNA is TGTGCCAGCAGCCAACCTTTGACAGGGGTTAGGTCTGAAGCTTTCTTT. This sequence joins TRBV3-1 (or the pseudogene TRBV3-2) and TRBJ1-1, with 8 bases identical to TRBD1. Looked up from germline, CDR1 is LGHDT and CDR2 is YNNKEL (reference sequence). CDR3 length equals 16 residues. J lost 6 bases, V lost 2 bases, and 11 bases had no gene match.

This chain uses TRBV28 with TRBJ2-7; 7 nucleotides line up with TRBD1. The CDR3 is 14 residues long. Germline CDR1 MDHEN, CDR2 SYDVKM. Losses at the gene ends were 6 bases for V and 2 bases for J; bases not matched to a gene: 7. CDR3 nucleotides: TGTGCCAGCAGCCCAACAGGGGTACCCTACGAGCAGTACTTC. As protein: CASSPTGVPYEQYF.

This clone has just one count. Other DNA sequences in the same sample also yield this CDR3. The rearrangement joins TRBV2 to TRBJ1-5; 9 nucleotides line up with TRBD1. Unmatched junction bases numbered 5, after V lost 7 bases and J lost 4 bases. This CDR3 spans 14 amino acids. Germline V gene sequence: CDR1 SNHLY, CDR2 FYNNEI. The CDR3 is CASKGQGENQPQHF. The CDR3 bases are TGTGCCAGCAAGGGACAGGGAGAAAATCAGCCCCAGCATTTT.

In its sample, this clone was seen a few times. This chain connects TRBV5-1 to TRBJ2-5; tentatively, D is TRBD1 (5 bases). Trimming took 0 bases from V and 0 from J, leaving 6 bases between them. Germline V gene data show CDR1 as SGHRS and CDR2 as YFSETQ. The length of the CDR3 is 14 residues. CDR3 sequence: CASSLARDQETQYF. CDR3 nucleotides: TGCGCCAGCAGCTTGGCCAGGGACCAAGAGACCCAGTACTTC.

The rearrangement links TRBV5-1 to TRBJ1-3; weak D call: TRBD1 (5 bases). The CDR3 totals 15 residues. CDR1 and CDR2 from the germline V gene are SGHRS and YFSETQ. V lost 1 base and J 0 bases, leaving 8 bases between the germline ends. This chain's CDR3 is CASSLLGGSGNTIYF. The CDR3 nucleotides are TGCGCCAGCAGCTTGTTGGGGGGCTCTGGAAACACCATATATTTT.

The rearrangement joins TRBV18 to TRBJ1-5; 9 bases are shared with TRBD1. The germline V gene has CDR1 KGHSH and CDR2 LQKENI. Trimming at V came to 3 bases and at J to 6 bases, leaving 6 bases not matched to a gene. The CDR3 consists of 15 residues. The CDR3, as DNA: TGTGCCAGCTCACCGGGACAGGGAAATAGTCAGCCCCAGCATTTT. It is translated as CASSPGQGNSQPQHF.

This clone was picked up one time. V gene TRBV5-1 combines with J gene TRBJ2-4; 11 bases fit TRBD2. The length of the CDR3 is 14 residues. V trimming: 4 bases; J trimming: 6 bases; junction bases outside the gene matches: 3. The germline gives CDR1 SGHRS, CDR2 YFSETQ. In nucleotides, the CDR3 is TGCGCCAGCAGCGGCGGGACTAGCGGAAACATTCAGTACTTC. This gives the protein CASSGGTSGNIQYF.

The chain has TRBV2 and TRBJ2-2; possibly TRBD2 for D (6 bases). V was clipped by 5 bases and J by 0 bases, with 10 bases between them. The CDR3 consists of 15 residues. In germline, CDR1 is SNHLY, CDR2 FYNNEI. DNA of the CDR3: TGTGCCAGCAGTCGGGGCGGGACGAACACCGGGGAGCTGTTTTTT. Translation: CASSRGGTNTGELFF. Full variable domain (remainder filled in from reference TRBV2 and TRBJ2-2): EPEVTQTPSHQVTQMGQEVILRCVPISNHLYFYWYRQILGQKVEFLVSFYNNEISEKSEIFDDQFSVERPDGSNFTLKIRSTKLEDSAMYFCASSRGGTNTGELFFGEGSRLTVL.

CDR3 sequence (DNA): TGTGCCAGCATAATGGAGCATAGGACTGAAGCTTTCTTT. As protein: CASIMEHRTEAFF. The rearrangement joins TRBV28 to TRBJ1-1; no clear D gene. The CDR3 runs to 13 residues. V lost 7 bases and J 5 bases, leaving 14 bases between the germline ends. Germline loops: CDR1 MDHEN, CDR2 SYDVKM.

V gene TRBV18 combines with J gene TRBJ1-6; TRBD1 matches at 9 bases. With 5 bases clipped from V and 4 bases from J, the junction kept 3 bases outside the gene matches. CDR3 length: 15 amino acids. Germline CDR1 is KGHSH and CDR2 is LQKENI. CDR3 coding DNA: TGTGCCAGCTCATCCGGACAGGGGTATAATTCACCCCTCCACTTT. Translation gives CASSSGQGYNSPLHF. Drawing the rest from reference TRBV18 and TRBJ1-6, the complete variable domain is NAGVMQNPRHLVRRRGQEARLRCSPMKGHSHVYWYRQLPEEGLKFMVYLQKENIIDESGMPKERFSAEFPKEGPSILRIQQVVRGDSAAYFCASSSGQGYNSPLHFGNGTRLTVT.

This chain uses TRBV6-1 with TRBJ2-3; 10 bases are shared with TRBD1. CDR3 length equals 18 residues. CDR1 and CDR2 (germline): MNHNS, SASEGT. The J segment lost 2 bases and the V segment lost 0 bases, leaving 8 bases of the junction unmatched. For the CDR3, the DNA is TGTGCCAGCAGTGAAGCGGTGGGACAGGGGACACACACAGATACGCAGTATTTT. Protein sequence: CASSEAVGQGTHTDTQYF.

The chain carries TRBV28 and TRBJ1-5, with D possibly being TRBD1 (6 bases). V was shortened by 4 bases and J by 0 bases, with 10 bases between the two germline ends. Germline V gene lookup returns CDR1 MDHEN and CDR2 SYDVKM. The CDR3 is made up of 15 amino acids. This CDR3 is CASSWTVYSNQPQHF. As DNA, the CDR3 is TGTGCCAGCAGTTGGACAGTTTATAGCAATCAGCCCCAGCATTTT.